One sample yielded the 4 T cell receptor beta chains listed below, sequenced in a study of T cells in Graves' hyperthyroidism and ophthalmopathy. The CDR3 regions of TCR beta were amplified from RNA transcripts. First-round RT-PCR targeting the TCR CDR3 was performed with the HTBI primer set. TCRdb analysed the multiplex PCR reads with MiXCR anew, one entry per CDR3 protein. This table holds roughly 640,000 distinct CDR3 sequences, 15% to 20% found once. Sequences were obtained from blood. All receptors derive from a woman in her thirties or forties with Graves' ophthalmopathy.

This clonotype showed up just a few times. The CDR3 reads CASSVGGRGSREKLFF. CDR3 in DNA: TGTGCCAGCAGCGTGGGAGGGAGAGGATCGAGGGAAAAACTGTTTTTT. The chain links TRBV5-5 to TRBJ1-4, with unresolved D. In germline, CDR1 is SGHKS, CDR2 YYEKEE (reference sequence). The CDR3 has 16 amino acids. The V gene lost 4 bases and the J gene lost 8 bases, with 21 bases spanning the gap. The whole variable domain, remainder taken from reference TRBV5-5 and TRBJ1-4, is DAGVTQSPTHLIKTRGQQVTLRCSPISGHKSVSWYQQVLGQGPQFIFQYYEKEERGRGNFPDRFSARQFPNYSSELNVNALLLGDSALYLCASSVGGRGSREKLFFGSGTQLSVL.

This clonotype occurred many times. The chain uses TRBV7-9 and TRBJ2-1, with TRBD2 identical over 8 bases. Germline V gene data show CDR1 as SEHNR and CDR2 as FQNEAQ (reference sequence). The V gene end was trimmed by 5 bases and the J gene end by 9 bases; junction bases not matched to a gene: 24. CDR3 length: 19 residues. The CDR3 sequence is CASSRTGLGVSKHGGEQFF. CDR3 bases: TGTGCCAGCAGCCGAACGGGACTAGGCGTTAGCAAGCACGGGGGTGAGCAGTTCTTC.

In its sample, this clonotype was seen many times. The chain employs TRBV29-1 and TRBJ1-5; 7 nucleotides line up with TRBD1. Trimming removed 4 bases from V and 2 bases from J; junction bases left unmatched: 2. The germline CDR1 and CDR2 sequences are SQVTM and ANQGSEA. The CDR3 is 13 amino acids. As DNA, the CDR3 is TGCAGCGTTGGCGGACAGGGCAATCAGCCCCAGCATTTT. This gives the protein CSVGGQGNQPQHF.

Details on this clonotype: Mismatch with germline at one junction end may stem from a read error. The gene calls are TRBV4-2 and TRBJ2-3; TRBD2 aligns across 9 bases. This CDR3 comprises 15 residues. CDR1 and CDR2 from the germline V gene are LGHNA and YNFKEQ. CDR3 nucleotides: TGTGCCAGCAGCGAAGAGGCAGCGGGGGGCGGTACGCAGTATTTT. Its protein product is CASSEEAAGGGTQYF.